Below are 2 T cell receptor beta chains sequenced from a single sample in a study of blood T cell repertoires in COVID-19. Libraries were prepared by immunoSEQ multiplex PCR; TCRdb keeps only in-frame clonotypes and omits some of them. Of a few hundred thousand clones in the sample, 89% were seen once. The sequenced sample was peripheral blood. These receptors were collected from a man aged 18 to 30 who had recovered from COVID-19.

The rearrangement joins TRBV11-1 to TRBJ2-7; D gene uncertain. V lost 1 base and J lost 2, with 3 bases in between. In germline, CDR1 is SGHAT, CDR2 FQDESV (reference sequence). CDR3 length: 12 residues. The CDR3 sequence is CASSLDTYEQYF. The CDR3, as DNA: TGTGCCAGCAGCTTAGATACCTACGAGCAGTACTTC.

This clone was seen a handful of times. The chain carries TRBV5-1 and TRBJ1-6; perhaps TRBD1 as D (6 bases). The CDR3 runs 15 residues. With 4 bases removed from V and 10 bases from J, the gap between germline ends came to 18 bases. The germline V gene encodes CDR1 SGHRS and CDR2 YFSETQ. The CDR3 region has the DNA TGCGCCAGCAGCCGGGTGGGGGCCCCGGACTCACCCCTCCACTTT. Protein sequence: CASSRVGAPDSPLHF.